The 18 T cell receptor beta chains presented below share a single source sample, sequenced in a study of beta chain features in type 1 diabetes. All of the isolated RNA was reverse transcribed, so expressed TCRB transcripts were sequenced. Clones were sequenced by immunoSEQ multiplex PCR, and TCRdb holds only the in-frame ones, with some missing. Of about 110,000 clones in the sample, 40% are singletons; the top ten hold roughly 0.064%. The material sequenced was stem cell memory CD4+ T cells from blood. These receptors were taken from a woman aged 18-30 years in good health.

The rearrangement links TRBV7-2 to TRBJ2-5; 8 bases line up with TRBD1. The length of the CDR3 is 15 residues. Germline CDR1 SGHTA, CDR2 FQGNSA. V shed 3 bases, J shed 5 bases, and the junction held 8 bases outside the gene matches. The CDR3 nucleotides read TGTGCCAGCAGCTTGAAACGACAGGGGTACGAGACCCAGTACTTC. Amino acid sequence: CASSLKRQGYETQYF.

The chain uses TRBV5-8 and TRBJ2-3, with 14 bases aligning to TRBD2. The V gene's germline CDR1 is SGHTS and CDR2 YDEGEE. The CDR3 length is 16 residues. Trimming took 4 bases from V and 4 from J; bases not matched to a gene: 5. CDR3 region: CASSPRTSGRSDTQYF. The CDR3 region has the DNA TGTGCCAGCAGCCCCCGGACTAGCGGGAGGTCAGATACGCAGTATTTT.

V is TRBV20-1 and J is TRBJ2-7; D call uncertain. The length of the CDR3 is 11 residues. The V and J ends lost 2 bases and 3 bases respectively, with 5 bases between them. CDR1 is DFQATT and CDR2 is SNEGSKA in the germline V gene (reference sequence). The CDR3 here is CSARIDYEQYF. The DNA of the CDR3 is TGCAGTGCTAGAATAGACTACGAGCAGTACTTC.

This clone was seen a few times. This chain uses TRBV30 with TRBJ2-5, with 10 positions matching TRBD2. Germline trimming cut 0 bases from V and 5 bases from J; bases unmatched to any gene: 6. The germline gives CDR1 GTSNPN, CDR2 SVGIG (reference sequence). This CDR3 is 15 amino acids long. DNA for the CDR3: TGTGCCTGGAGTGTAAGAGGACTAGCGGCGGAGACCCAGTACTTC. Translation gives CAWSVRGLAAETQYF.

This clone turned up a few times. The gene calls are TRBV5-1 and TRBJ2-3; TRBD1 matches at 9 bases. CDR1 and CDR2 from the germline V gene are SGHRS and YFSETQ. V lost 4 bases and J lost 7; bases outside the gene matches: 7. This CDR3 has 14 residues. The CDR3 DNA reads as TGCGCCAGCAGCGTAACACAGGGGGCAAATACGCAGTATTTT. It codes for CASSVTQGANTQYF.

Only a few counts were recorded for this clone. The J gene is TRBJ2-1, the V gene TRBV7-9; 8 bases agree with TRBD1. Unmatched junction bases numbered 8, after V lost 4 bases and J lost 6 bases. This CDR3 is built from 15 residues. Germline-derived CDR1 and CDR2 are SEHNR and FQNEAQ (reference sequence). DNA for the CDR3: TGTGCCAGCAGCTCGTCGGACAGGGTTTCCAATGAGCAGTTCTTC. Its protein product is CASSSSDRVSNEQFF.

The J gene is TRBJ2-1, the V gene TRBV11-2, with D maybe TRBD2 (6 bases). The V end lost 4 bases, the J end lost 4 bases, and 17 bases lay between the germline ends. The germline CDR1 and CDR2 sequences are SGHAT and FQNNGV. The CDR3 length is 16 residues. Here the CDR3 reads CASSSPGGRGYNEQFF. DNA of the CDR3: TGTGCCAGCAGCTCCCCCGGGGGTAGAGGTTACAATGAGCAGTTCTTC.

This clone was recorded a few times. V is TRBV28 and J is TRBJ1-1; the D gene is possibly TRBD1 (6 bases). V was trimmed by 5 bases and J by 2 bases, leaving 15 bases between them. Per germline, CDR1 MDHEN and CDR2 SYDVKM. This CDR3 contains 15 residues. The CDR3 DNA reads as TGTGCCAGCAGTCTTAGGGGGAACTTAAACACTGAAGCTTTCTTT. Residues: CASSLRGNLNTEAFF.

V and J are TRBV27 and TRBJ1-1, with TRBD1 matching 7 bases. With 7 bases clipped from V and 1 base from J, the junction kept 6 bases outside the gene matches. This CDR3 spans 14 amino acids. Per the germline V gene, CDR1 is MNHEY and CDR2 is SMNVEV (reference sequence). CDR3 nucleotides: TGTGCCAGCACCCAACAGGGGAAGAACACTGAAGCTTTCTTT. It translates to CASTQQGKNTEAFF.

This clone was seen a handful of times. The rearrangement links TRBV5-4 to TRBJ2-6; tentatively, D is TRBD1 (5 bases). The CDR3 length is 17 residues. Germline V gene sequence: CDR1 SGHNT, CDR2 YYREEE (reference sequence). With 2 bases removed from V and 0 bases from J, the gap between germline ends came to 12 bases. The CDR3 nucleotides read TGTGCCAGCAGCTTAGGCAGGGCTCACTCTGGGGCCAACGTCCTGACTTTC. This codes for CASSLGRAHSGANVLTF.

The gene calls are TRBV9 and TRBJ2-7, with 16 bases identical to TRBD2. This CDR3 comprises 19 residues. V was clipped by 3 bases and J by 2 bases; unmatched bases: 11. CDR1 is SGDLS and CDR2 is YYNGEE in the germline V gene. The CDR3 DNA follows: TGTGCCAGCAGCGGAGAGACACCGGGACTAGCGGGAGGGGCCTACGAGCAGTACTTC. Protein product: CASSGETPGLAGGAYEQYF.

This clone has only a few counts. This sequence joins TRBV7-9 and TRBJ1-5; 8 bases fit TRBD1. The CDR3 has 14 residues. In germline, CDR1 is SEHNR, CDR2 FQNEAQ (reference sequence). V shed 5 bases and J 6 bases; nucleotides not matched to a gene: 6. CDR3 coding DNA: TGTGCCAGCAGCCCATCGACAGGGGCTCAGCCCCAGCATTTT. As protein: CASSPSTGAQPQHF.

CDR3 amino acids: CASSDTGGNTEAFF. The CDR3, as DNA: TGTGCCAGTAGCGATACAGGGGGGAACACTGAAGCTTTCTTT. The J gene is TRBJ1-1, the V gene TRBV19; the match to TRBD1 covers 8 bases. V lost 6 bases, J lost 1 base, and 4 bases stayed unmatched. Germline CDR1 and CDR2: LNHDA and SQIVND (reference sequence). This CDR3 has 14 amino acids.

The chain combines TRBV11-2 with TRBJ2-5; TRBD2 matches at 12 bases. V shed 4 bases, J shed 4 bases, and the junction held 10 bases outside the gene matches. Germline-derived CDR1 and CDR2 are SGHAT and FQNNGV. The CDR3 consists of 17 residues. CDR3 nucleotides: TGTGCCAGCAGCTCCCGTTGGACTAGCGGGGCGGGAGAGACCCAGTACTTC. It is translated as CASSSRWTSGAGETQYF.

In this sample, this clone turned up a few times. This chain connects TRBV2 to TRBJ2-2, with D maybe TRBD1 (5 bases). V lost 6 bases and J 4 bases, leaving 12 bases between the germline ends. The CDR3 extends over 14 amino acids. Looked up from germline, CDR1 is SNHLY and CDR2 is FYNNEI. The CDR3 reads CASRDTGFTGELFF. The CDR3 bases are TGTGCCAGCAGGGACACCGGATTCACCGGGGAGCTGTTTTTT.

This chain joins TRBV6-6 and TRBJ2-1; possible D gene TRBD2, 6 bases. V lost 6 bases, J lost 9 bases, and 15 bases lay in between. The CDR3 totals 13 residues. The germline gives CDR1 MNHNY, CDR2 SVGAGI (reference sequence). The CDR3 DNA reads as TGTGCCAGCAGCCCCGGGACTCTGGGTGAGCAGTTCTTC. This codes for CASSPGTLGEQFF.

In this sample, this clone turned up a few times. The chain employs TRBV27 and TRBJ2-7; TRBD2 aligns across 7 bases. There are 14 residues in the CDR3. V lost 3 bases, J lost 4 bases, and 6 bases stayed unmatched. Germline CDR1 MNHEY, CDR2 SMNVEV (reference sequence). The CDR3: CASSFRAGGYEQYF. CDR3 sequence (DNA): TGTGCCAGCAGTTTCCGGGCCGGGGGGTACGAGCAGTACTTC.

Only a few counts were recorded for this clone. The chain couples TRBV28 to TRBJ2-1; 11 positions agree with TRBD2. This CDR3 comprises 15 residues. Germline CDR1 and CDR2: MDHEN and SYDVKM. Trimming took 11 bases from V and 9 from J; bases not matched to a gene: 15. CDR3 in amino acids: CAGSTLTSGKGEQFF. As DNA, the CDR3 is TGTGCCGGATCTACCTTGACTAGCGGGAAGGGTGAGCAGTTCTTC.